A single T cell receptor beta chain is shown here with its context. Its target is unknown. The sample comes from a study of T-cell reconstitution after alpha-beta-depleted transplantation in children. Trimming pared 3 bases from V and 5 bases from J, leaving 16 bases between. The CDR3 is made up of 15 amino acids. Per germline, CDR1 SEHNR and CDR2 FQNEAQ (reference sequence). Unique molecular identifiers were incorporated during preparation of the TCRbeta library. TCRdb used MiXCR to reprocess the PCR reads, holding one entry per CDR3 protein. The table lists about 310,000 distinct CDR3 sequences, around 25% of them singletons, with about a tenth in the top ten. Study conclusions and caveats: Elevated TCRbeta diversity at day 60 was traced, in some patients, to surviving recipient T cells and thymic progenitors.

The receptor was isolated from a male patient younger than 18 who had a stem cell transplant for acute lymphoblastic leukemia, so the T cells may come from the graft donor. The specimen comprised PBMCs, mostly from graft donor cells, sampled 180 days after TCRalphabeta/CD19-depleted stem cell transplant. The gene calls are TRBV7-9 and TRBJ1-2; D is possibly TRBD1 (6 bases). Written as DNA, the CDR3 is TGTGCCAGCAGCTTGTCAGGGGTGGTTCGGTATGGCTACACCTTC. Protein product: CASSLSGVVRYGYTF.